The 21 T cell receptor beta chains in this list originate from one sample, sequenced in a study of T cell responses to AZD1222 COVID-19 vaccine (dated by TCRdb to the early 2020s). The sample's time point label, decoded: baseline before first vaccination. The method behind the library was the immunoSEQ multiplex PCR assay. This immuneACCESS table, as held by TCRdb, lists in-frame sequences with V and J called but not all clones. Of the missing ones, under half trace to an unresolved V gene in checked studies; the others have no known cause. The sample data list approximately 180,000 clones, and around 87% of these were observed just once. Around 2.6% of the sample comes from the top ten. The source material was peripheral blood, sampled on day 0 of AZD1222 vaccination. All receptors derive from an adult in good health.

This clone has just one count. The chain is built from TRBV7-9 and TRBJ2-4; TRBD2 might be the D (6 bases). Germline lookup yields CDR1 SEHNR and CDR2 FQNEAQ (reference sequence). The CDR3 runs 12 residues. Trimming took off 4 bases at V and 8 bases at J, with 9 bases between the two ends. CDR3 residues: CASSSDYDIQYF. The CDR3 nucleotides are TGTGCCAGCAGCTCGGACTATGACATTCAGTACTTC.

This clone was observed once. The chain couples TRBV6-2 or TRBV6-3 to TRBJ1-1; D gene ambiguous. This CDR3 spans 16 amino acids. CDR1 is MNHEY, CDR2 SVGEGT, per germline. Trimming took off 6 bases at V and 3 bases at J, with 20 bases between the two ends. The CDR3 loop is CASSSFRGRVYTEAFF. CDR3 DNA: TGTGCCAGCAGCTCCTTTCGGGGTAGGGTATACACTGAAGCTTTCTTT.

The genes are TRBV6-4 and TRBJ2-3; D is tentatively TRBD1 or TRBD2 (6 bases each). Trimming removed 6 bases from V and 2 bases from J, with 21 bases in between. From germline, CDR1 is MRHNA and CDR2 SNTAGT. The CDR3 totals 17 residues. The CDR3 spells CASSEKPGTGATDTQYF. CDR3 in DNA: TGTGCCAGCAGCGAAAAACCCGGGACGGGGGCCACAGATACGCAGTATTTT.

The gene calls are TRBV5-1 and TRBJ2-1; the D gene is possibly TRBD1 (6 bases). Germline-derived CDR1 and CDR2 are SGHRS and YFSETQ. This CDR3 contains 13 residues. V shed 5 bases and J shed 0 bases, with 6 bases lying between them. The CDR3 spells CASRTGSYNEQFF. The CDR3, as DNA: TGCGCCAGCAGGACAGGCTCCTACAATGAGCAGTTCTTC.

This sequence joins TRBV6-5 and TRBJ1-2, with 7 bases aligning to TRBD1. J lost 6 bases, V lost 2 bases, and 9 bases had no gene match. This CDR3 is 15 amino acids long. Germline V gene sequence: CDR1 MNHEY, CDR2 SVGAGI. This chain's CDR3 is CASSYGEGALNGYTF. CDR3 nucleotides: TGTGCCAGCAGTTACGGGGAGGGGGCGCTTAATGGCTACACCTTC.

The chain is built from TRBV6-5 and TRBJ1-2; a weak D match, TRBD1 (6 bases). The V gene lost 7 bases and the J gene lost 0 bases, with 12 bases spanning the gap. The CDR3 contains 14 residues. Per germline, CDR1 MNHEY and CDR2 SVGAGI. Here the CDR3 reads CASTRQDSNYGYTF. The CDR3 DNA reads TGTGCCAGCACTAGACAGGATTCTAACTATGGCTACACCTTC.

The chain uses TRBV10-3 and TRBJ2-3; D call uncertain. V lost 8 bases, J lost 6 bases, and 15 bases lay in between. This CDR3 has 13 residues. Germline CDR1 reads ENHRY; CDR2 reads SYGVKD. The CDR3 protein is CAIGPARTDTQYF. In DNA form, the CDR3 reads TGTGCCATCGGTCCTGCCCGAACGGATACGCAGTATTTT.

The table lists this clone with a count of one. The CDR3 DNA follows: TGTGCCAGCAGCCGGACTAGCGGTTACAATGAGCAGTTCTTC. Translating it yields CASSRTSGYNEQFF. The chain carries TRBV3-1 (or the pseudogene TRBV3-2) and TRBJ2-1; 10 bases line up with TRBD2. From germline, CDR1 is LGHDT and CDR2 YNNKEL (reference sequence). J was trimmed by 4 bases and V by 4 bases; bases with no gene match: 1. The CDR3 length is 14 residues.

The chain recombines TRBV7-9 with TRBJ2-1, with 8 bases aligning to TRBD2. The CDR3 spans 18 residues. Germline CDR1 is SEHNR and CDR2 is FQNEAQ (reference sequence). Trimming at V came to 1 base and at J to 0 bases, leaving 8 bases not matched to a gene. This chain's CDR3 is CASSLVSGGRSSYNEQFF. The CDR3 bases are TGTGCCAGCAGCTTAGTTTCCGGCGGGAGGAGCTCCTACAATGAGCAGTTCTTC.

The rearrangement links TRBV5-1 to TRBJ1-2, with D unresolved. Per germline, CDR1 SGHRS and CDR2 YFSETQ. Trimming took off 0 bases at V and 0 bases at J, with 3 bases between the two ends. CDR3 size: 13 residues. CDR3 in amino acids: CASSLGPNYGYTF. The CDR3 bases are TGCGCCAGCAGCTTGGGTCCTAACTATGGCTACACCTTC.

The CDR3 sequence: CASSEGTGTRDSYEQYF. CDR3 DNA sequence: TGTGCCAGCAGTGAAGGGACCGGGACACGGGACTCCTACGAGCAGTACTTC. The rearrangement uses TRBV6-1 and TRBJ2-7; D perhaps matches TRBD1 (6 bases). Trimming shortened V by 1 base and J by 0 bases, and 16 bases separated the two germline ends. The CDR3 has 17 residues. From germline, CDR1 is MNHNS and CDR2 SASEGT.

V is TRBV2 and J is TRBJ2-7, with a tentative D call TRBD2 (7 bases). Trimming stripped 2 bases from V and 3 bases from J, with 11 bases between. CDR1 is SNHLY, CDR2 FYNNEI, per germline. This CDR3 region has 14 residues. The CDR3 sequence: CASSERGGRYEQYF. CDR3 in DNA: TGTGCCAGCAGTGAAAGGGGGGGACGCTACGAGCAGTACTTC.

The rearrangement joins TRBV27 to TRBJ1-2; 7 bases agree with TRBD1. Looked up from germline, CDR1 is MNHEY and CDR2 is SMNVEV (reference sequence). CDR3 length equals 13 residues. The junction had 5 bases not matched to a gene; V was cut back by 3 bases and J by 7 bases. CDR3: CASSFGQDFGYTF. The CDR3 DNA sequence: TGTGCCAGCAGTTTTGGACAGGACTTTGGCTACACCTTC.

The chain uses TRBV7-9 and TRBJ1-1; D is perhaps TRBD1 (5 bases). Germline assignment: CDR1 SEHNR and CDR2 FQNEAQ (reference sequence). This CDR3 has 15 residues. The V gene lost 7 bases and the J gene lost 3 bases, with 18 bases spanning the gap. The DNA for the CDR3 is TGTGCCAGCAACGCCCTCGCTAAAGGGGACACTGAAGCTTTCTTT. The encoded protein is CASNALAKGDTEAFF.

The J gene is TRBJ1-3, the V gene TRBV10-3; D not certain. Germline V gives CDR1 ENHRY, CDR2 SYGVKD. The CDR3 covers 14 residues. Trimming pared 8 bases from V and 0 bases from J, leaving 11 bases between. The CDR3 coding sequence is TGTGCCATCCGGCCGGCGAACTCTGGAAACACCATATATTTT. Its translation: CAIRPANSGNTIYF.

This clone appeared a single time. The rearrangement uses TRBV5-4 and TRBJ2-7, with 9 positions matching TRBD1. The germline V gene encodes CDR1 SGHNT and CDR2 YYREEE (reference sequence). Losses at the gene ends were 4 bases for V and 4 bases for J; bases not matched to a gene: 6. The CDR3 sequence is 14 residues long. The CDR3 loop reads CASSPGQGWYEQYF. CDR3 nucleotide sequence: TGTGCCAGCAGCCCGGGACAGGGTTGGTACGAGCAGTACTTC. The full variable domain, its missing parts supplied by reference TRBV5-4 and TRBJ2-7, is ETGVTQSPTHLIKTRGQQVTLRCSSQSGHNTVSWYQQALGQGPQFIFQYYREEENGRGNFPPRFSGLQFPNYSSELNVNALELDDSALYLCASSPGQGWYEQYFGPGTRLTVT.

The chain employs TRBV7-6 and TRBJ2-3; 14 bases are shared with TRBD2. Germline CDR1 reads SGHVS; CDR2 reads FNYEAQ. V gave up 4 bases and J gave up 5 bases; unmatched junction bases: 8. The CDR3 runs to 17 residues. The CDR3 is CASSSQSTSGRVDTQYF. In DNA, the CDR3 is TGTGCCAGCAGCTCCCAATCGACTAGCGGGAGGGTAGATACGCAGTATTTT.

The chain recombines TRBV30 with TRBJ2-3, with D perhaps matching TRBD2 (6 bases). The CDR3 totals 15 residues. The germline V and J ends were trimmed by 6 bases and 0 bases, with 16 bases remaining between them. In germline, CDR1 is GTSNPN, CDR2 SVGIG (reference sequence). CDR3 nucleotides: TGTGCCTGCGGGAAGGAGAGCGGGAGCACAGATACGCAGTATTTT. Protein product: CACGKESGSTDTQYF.

The rearrangement links TRBV29-1 to TRBJ2-7; 10 bases fit TRBD1. Germline V gene sequence: CDR1 SQVTM, CDR2 ANQGSEA. Losses at the gene ends were 6 bases for V and 5 bases for J; bases not matched to a gene: 7. The CDR3 length is 13 residues. CDR3 DNA sequence: TGCAGCGTGTACCGGGACAGGGGCCACGAGCAGTACTTC. It codes for CSVYRDRGHEQYF.

The chain employs TRBV4-2 and TRBJ1-2; D unresolved. Germline assignment: CDR1 LGHNA and CDR2 YNFKEQ. CDR3 size: 12 residues. Deletions cut 0 bases from V and 8 bases from J, with 7 bases between. CDR3 bases: TGTGCCAGCAGCCAAGATAGGTACGGCTACACCTTC. It translates to CASSQDRYGYTF.

The table lists this clone with a count of one. The chain uses TRBV14 and TRBJ2-5; TRBD2 matches at 9 bases. Germline-derived CDR1 and CDR2 are SGHDN and FVKESK. V shed 4 bases, J shed 5 bases, and the junction held 5 bases outside the gene matches. The CDR3 spans 14 residues. The CDR3 region has the DNA TGTGCCAGCAGCCGCAGCACTAGCGGGGAGACCCAGTACTTC. It translates to CASSRSTSGETQYF.